This TCR beta chain was profiled in a study of response to subunit inactivated influenza vaccine (dated by TCRdb to 2016 to 2018). A note on the overall study: To follow how T cells responded to a trivalent subunit inactivated influenza vaccine, the researchers relied on deep quantitative profiling of the T cell receptor repertoire.

V loses 5 bases, J loses 5 bases, and the germline ends lie 18 bases apart. CDR1 SEHNR and CDR2 FQNEAQ are derived from the germline V gene (reference sequence). The CDR3 runs 15 amino acids, cysteine and phenylalanine included. CDR3 DNA is the only sequence kept; it has 45 bases, read in frame from the first base. This clonotype was picked up a small number of times. This clone's antigen is unknown. Base qualities are not at hand, and no much larger clone is one base apart. Overall results and qualifications from the work: According to the authors, only a limited number of new T cells may be recruited by each seasonal influenza vaccination.

Library preparation was by RT-PCR. The data were produced on an Illumina HiSeq 2500. TCRdb redid the processing of the public reads, applying fastp at Q25 and MiXCR, and retained in-frame beta chains. Rows with a matching CDR3 protein are joined into one entry that keeps the most common DNA and genes. A total of about 570,000 distinct CDR3 sequences appear in this sample, about 11% of them only once. The leading ten clones occupy approximately 10% of the sample. These same data were also listed under a study on T cells expressing NK-cell markers. The second study also describes: TCR beta cDNA libraries were made by 5'RACE template switching that added a universal primer site and unique molecular identifiers. TCR beta-chain repertoires were profiled in sorted CD3+CD56+NKG2C+, CD3+CD56+NKG2C- and CD3+CD56-NKG2C+ T-cell subsets from eight donors. Of the eight sequenced donors, seven were found to be HCMV-seropositive and one was found to be HCMV-seronegative. To restrict sorting to alphabetaTCR-expressing T cells, an anti-gammadeltaTCR antibody was added in several experiments. In six donors, the dominant CD3+CD56+NKG2C+ clonotypes were found to rank among the top 10 CD8+ clonotypes and to make up about 1.0-7.5% of CD8+ T cells. Those dominant clonotypes were again the most abundant among CD3+CD56-NKG2C+ cells in a few donors, at about 25-60.1%. Whether the expanded NKG2C-expressing T cell clones were specific for HCMV antigens was left unclear. Randomly selected healthy volunteers, three men and five women, were used as the eight sequenced donors. A commercial ELISA kit detecting HCMV-specific IgG in serum was used to determine HCMV serostatus. Peripheral blood mononuclear cells were isolated from blood by Ficoll density gradient centrifugation. Bulk peripheral blood T-cell repertoires were additionally sequenced from unsorted PBMC for several donors. cDNA synthesis was primed from the TCR beta constant segment and was followed by two successive PCR amplification steps. Libraries were sequenced as 2 x 150 bp reads on Illumina HiSeq 2000/2500, MiSeq or NextSeq. MIGEC was used to demultiplex reads and group reads by UMI, and MiTCR was used to assemble and quantify clonotypes. To remove erroneous sequences, TCR cDNA sequences were retained only when supported by two or more reads. The tcR package was used for downstream repertoire analysis, with clonotypes matched between fractions based on CDR3 nucleotide sequence plus V segment. VDJmatch was used to annotate antigen specificity against VDJdb, with one amino acid substitution allowed in CDR3.

The clonotype originates from a man between 50 and 59 years old who received an inactivated influenza vaccine. Donor details come from another sample of the same person, matched by shared clones. The chain links TRBV7-9 with TRBJ2-5; confidence is insufficient to name the D gene. The material was PBMCs from blood, obtained on the day of vaccination. The CDR3 region reads CASSRSNGFRETQYF. The nucleotide sequence reads as follows: TGTGCCAGCAGCCGCAGCAATGGGTTCCGGGAGACCCAGTACTTC.